This T cell receptor (beta chain) was sequenced during a study of T-cell memory formation after mild COVID-19. At the level of the study: The two donors had largely donor-specific TCR clusters.

In the case of this clonotype: The antigen remains undetermined.

Findings of the study overall: CD4+ bias marked clones expanding day 15 to 37, unlike balanced contracting clones.

V dropped 7 bases and J dropped 3; count of bases not matched to a gene: 4. The CDR3 spans 13 residues. From germline, CDR1 is KGHDR and CDR2 SFDVKD. TCRdb reprocessed the 5' RACE reads via MiXCR and lists one record per CDR3 protein. The sample lists some 150,000 distinct CDR3 sequences; 13% to 15% were seen once. The rearrangement links TRBV24-1 to TRBJ2-5; 7 nucleotides line up with TRBD2. The receptor comes from an adult woman who had mild COVID-19 (a few samples of this study predate the infection). Cell type and time point are not known. Sequencing used PBMCs or a T cell subset sorted from them (not recorded which). In nucleotides, the CDR3 is TGTGCCACCAGAGAGGGAGGGGAAGAGACCCAGTACTTC. Translated, it gives CATREGGEETQYF.